Listed below are T cell receptor beta chains from one sample, sequenced in a study of blood T cell dynamics during melanoma immunotherapy. The repertoire was sequenced with immunoSEQ multiplex PCR; TCRdb's copy has only in-frame clones and lacks some. The sample yields roughly 8,000 clones, around 85% seen once. The sample in question was blood, obtained from a patient treated with checkpoint blockade. Every receptor here comes from a human donor with melanoma. The CDR3 runs from the conserved cysteine through the conserved F or W. A D gene is named only where the DNA matches it firmly. Size is stated for part of the rows, as once, few or many counts, or as a class when the clone is expanded.

cdr3_nt: TGTGCCAGCAGTTACGAGACTAGCGCCTACGAGCAGTACTTC; cdr3_aa: CASSYETSAYEQYF; v_call: TRBV6-6; clone_size: .; j_call: TRBJ2-7; d_call: TRBD2
cdr3_nt: TGTGCCAGCAGCTTGGGCCTAGCCTACGAGCAGTACTTC; cdr3_aa: CASSLGLAYEQYF; v_call: TRBV13; clone_size: large; j_call: TRBJ2-7; d_call: .
cdr3_nt: TGCGCCAGCAGCCCCCTCTTAGGACTCAATCAGCCCCAGCATTTT; cdr3_aa: CASSPLLGLNQPQHF; v_call: TRBV4-1; clone_size: .; j_call: TRBJ1-5; d_call: .
cdr3_nt: TGTGCCAGCAGCCCCGGGAGTATTAGCTATGGCTACACCTTC; cdr3_aa: CASSPGSISYGYTF; v_call: TRBV28; clone_size: .; j_call: TRBJ1-2; d_call: .
cdr3_nt: TGTGCCAGCAGTGAACAGGCTCGGGACACTGAAGCTTTCTTT; cdr3_aa: CASSEQARDTEAFF; v_call: TRBV2; clone_size: .; j_call: TRBJ1-1; d_call: .
cdr3_nt: TGTGCCAGCAGTTACGCCCCGCGAGGCTATGGCTACACCTTC; cdr3_aa: CASSYAPRGYGYTF; v_call: TRBV6-5; clone_size: .; j_call: TRBJ1-2; d_call: .
cdr3_nt: TGTGCCAGCAGTCCCAACGGGGGGTACTATGGCTACACCTTC; cdr3_aa: CASSPNGGYYGYTF; v_call: TRBV27; clone_size: .; j_call: TRBJ1-2; d_call: .
cdr3_nt: TGTGCCACCAGCAGGGTAGGGGGGCAAGGGGCCAACGTCCTGACTTTC; cdr3_aa: CATSRVGGQGANVLTF; v_call: TRBV15; clone_size: .; j_call: TRBJ2-6; d_call: .
cdr3_nt: TGCGCCACCACCTTGGGGGAAAACACTGAAGCTTTCTTT; cdr3_aa: CATTLGENTEAFF; v_call: TRBV5-1; clone_size: .; j_call: TRBJ1-1; d_call: .
cdr3_nt: TGTGCCTGGAGTTCGGACAACAATCAGCCCCAGCATTTT; cdr3_aa: CAWSSDNNQPQHF; v_call: TRBV30; clone_size: .; j_call: TRBJ1-5; d_call: .
cdr3_nt: TGTGCCAGCAGCTCTTCAGCGGGGGCCCTCTACAATGAGCAGTTCTTC; cdr3_aa: CASSSSAGALYNEQFF; v_call: TRBV7-2; clone_size: .; j_call: TRBJ2-1; d_call: TRBD2
cdr3_nt: TGTGCCACCAGCATAGGGGTGAACTCTGGAAACACCATATATTTT; cdr3_aa: CATSIGVNSGNTIYF; v_call: TRBV15; clone_size: .; j_call: TRBJ1-3; d_call: .
cdr3_nt: TGTGCCAGTAGTGACCGGGGCCAGGGCTACACCTTC; cdr3_aa: CASSDRGQGYTF; v_call: TRBV19; clone_size: .; j_call: TRBJ1-2; d_call: .
cdr3_nt: TGTGCCAGCAGTGTCTTTCCGGGACAGAACACCGGGGAGCTGTTTTTT; cdr3_aa: CASSVFPGQNTGELFF; v_call: TRBV6-1; clone_size: .; j_call: TRBJ2-2; d_call: .
cdr3_nt: TGTGCCAGCAGCTCAGGACAGGGGGGGTATGGCTACACCTTC; cdr3_aa: CASSSGQGGYGYTF; v_call: TRBV7-9; clone_size: .; j_call: TRBJ1-2; d_call: TRBD1
cdr3_nt: TGTGCCAGTCAACAGGCGGGGGGAGGCGAGCAGTACTTC; cdr3_aa: CASQQAGGGEQYF; v_call: TRBV19; clone_size: .; j_call: TRBJ2-7; d_call: TRBD2
cdr3_nt: TGTGCCAGCAGCGGGACTAGCGGGGGGGGAAGCACAGATACGCAGTATTTT; cdr3_aa: CASSGTSGGGSTDTQYF; v_call: TRBV7-9; clone_size: .; j_call: TRBJ2-3; d_call: TRBD2
cdr3_nt: TGCAGCGTTGTCCTGACAAGGGGCTACACCTTC; cdr3_aa: CSVVLTRGYTF; v_call: TRBV29-1; clone_size: .; j_call: TRBJ1-2; d_call: .
cdr3_nt: TGCGCCAGCAGCCCCACAGGGGGCCATGAAAAACTGTTTTTT; cdr3_aa: CASSPTGGHEKLFF; v_call: TRBV5-1; clone_size: .; j_call: TRBJ1-4; d_call: TRBD1
cdr3_nt: TGTGCCAGCTCAAGCGACCAGGGAGTGACGGGACAGGGTCGAGGAGTGCATGGCTACACCTTC; cdr3_aa: CASSSDQGVTGQGRGVHGYTF; v_call: TRBV18; clone_size: .; j_call: TRBJ1-2; d_call: TRBD1
cdr3_nt: TGTGCCAGCAGCTCCACCGGGACAGGGAAAGCTTTCTTT; cdr3_aa: CASSSTGTGKAFF; v_call: TRBV7-3; clone_size: .; j_call: TRBJ1-1; d_call: TRBD1
cdr3_nt: TGTGCCAGCAGTTCCCACTTCGGTTCGTTGCGTGGCTACACCTTC; cdr3_aa: CASSSHFGSLRGYTF; v_call: TRBV28; clone_size: .; j_call: TRBJ1-2; d_call: .
cdr3_nt: TGTGCCAGCAGGTCCCATGGGGGGCGCGAACAGCCCCAGCATTTT; cdr3_aa: CASRSHGGREQPQHF; v_call: TRBV6-5; clone_size: .; j_call: TRBJ1-5; d_call: .
cdr3_nt: TGTGCCAGCAGCTCCCCCGGGACAGCCCCAGATACGCAGTATTTT; cdr3_aa: CASSSPGTAPDTQYF; v_call: TRBV6-5; clone_size: .; j_call: TRBJ2-3; d_call: TRBD1
cdr3_nt: TGCGCCAGCAGCCACGGGACTAGCGAACAAGAGACCCAGTACTTC; cdr3_aa: CASSHGTSEQETQYF; v_call: TRBV4-1; clone_size: .; j_call: TRBJ2-5; d_call: TRBD2
cdr3_nt: TGTGCCAGCATCTCCGGGGGGACCTCTGGGGCCAACGTCCTGACTTTC; cdr3_aa: CASISGGTSGANVLTF; v_call: TRBV6-6; clone_size: .; j_call: TRBJ2-6; d_call: TRBD2
cdr3_nt: TGTGCCAGCAGTGAGAGGGGGTTGGGAGATCAGCCCCAGCATTTT; cdr3_aa: CASSERGLGDQPQHF; v_call: TRBV6-1; clone_size: .; j_call: TRBJ1-5; d_call: .
cdr3_nt: TGCGCCAGCAGCGAGGGACAGCTTACCGGTGAGCAGTTCTTC; cdr3_aa: CASSEGQLTGEQFF; v_call: TRBV10-1; clone_size: .; j_call: TRBJ2-1; d_call: TRBD1
cdr3_nt: TGTGCCAGCAGCTTGGAACGGTTGAACACTGAAGCTTTCTTT; cdr3_aa: CASSLERLNTEAFF; v_call: TRBV5-4; clone_size: once; j_call: TRBJ1-1; d_call: .
cdr3_nt: TGTGCCAGCAGCTTGGAGAAGGGGCGGACTGGAAACACCATATATTTT; cdr3_aa: CASSLEKGRTGNTIYF; v_call: TRBV5-4; clone_size: .; j_call: TRBJ1-3; d_call: .
cdr3_nt: TGCGCCAGCAGCTTGGTTGCCCAGGGGGACGAGCAGTACTTC; cdr3_aa: CASSLVAQGDEQYF; v_call: TRBV5-1; clone_size: .; j_call: TRBJ2-7; d_call: TRBD1
cdr3_nt: TGTGCCAGCTGGGAAGGGATTCAGCCCCAGCATTTT; cdr3_aa: CASWEGIQPQHF; v_call: TRBV6-1; clone_size: .; j_call: TRBJ1-5; d_call: .
cdr3_nt: TGCGCCAGCAGTCGAGGGGCCGTAACCTCTGGAAACACCATATATTTT; cdr3_aa: CASSRGAVTSGNTIYF; v_call: TRBV10-2; clone_size: .; j_call: TRBJ1-3; d_call: .
cdr3_nt: TGTGCCAGTAGTACCTACACCGGGACAGGGGGCGAGCAGTACTTC; cdr3_aa: CASSTYTGTGGEQYF; v_call: TRBV19; clone_size: .; j_call: TRBJ2-7; d_call: TRBD1
cdr3_nt: TGTGCCAGCAGTGGATCCCGCCTGTACTTC; cdr3_aa: CASSGSRLYF; v_call: TRBV6-1; clone_size: .; j_call: TRBJ2-7; d_call: .
cdr3_nt: TGCGCCAGCAGTGCAGACCGGAACACTGAAGCTTTCTTT; cdr3_aa: CASSADRNTEAFF; v_call: TRBV10-2; clone_size: .; j_call: TRBJ1-1; d_call: .
cdr3_nt: TGTGCCAGCACCACGTGGAACGGCAATCAGCCCCAGCATTTT; cdr3_aa: CASTTWNGNQPQHF; v_call: TRBV6-1; clone_size: few; j_call: TRBJ1-5; d_call: .
cdr3_nt: TGTGCCAGCAGTCCAACAGGGGAGGGCTACACCTTC; cdr3_aa: CASSPTGEGYTF; v_call: TRBV6-6; clone_size: .; j_call: TRBJ1-2; d_call: TRBD1